These 19 T cell receptor beta chains came from one sample sequenced in a study of Graves' ophthalmopathy and Graves' hyperthyroidism. Amplifying from RNA transcripts, the study obtained TCR beta CDR3 regions. HTBI-primed first-round RT-PCR preceded second-round multiplex PCR. TCRdb redid the calling of the multiplex PCR reads with MiXCR, one entry per CDR3 protein. Here the sample spans 350,000 to 400,000 distinct CDR3 sequences, 15% being singletons. The sample taken for sequencing was peripheral blood. The source is a woman in her late teens or twenties with stable Graves' hyperthyroidism.

This clonotype was seen ten or more times. The rearrangement joins TRBV12-3 or TRBV12-4 to TRBJ1-5, with no clear D. The length of the CDR3 is 13 residues. The V gene lost 1 base and the J gene lost 7 bases, with 8 bases spanning the gap. The CDR3 region is CASSLGEEQPQHF. DNA for the CDR3: TGTGCCAGCAGTTTAGGGGAGGAACAGCCCCAGCATTTT.

The table lists this clonotype with a few counts. The J gene is TRBJ2-7, the V gene TRBV13; TRBD1 is a possible D gene (6 bases). The CDR3 contains 15 residues. CDR1 PRHDT and CDR2 FYEKMQ come from the germline V gene (reference sequence). The V end lost 0 bases, the J end lost 2 bases, and 11 bases lay between the germline ends. CDR3 residues: CASSLGTGEAYEQYF. CDR3 sequence (DNA): TGTGCCAGCAGCTTAGGGACAGGCGAAGCCTACGAGCAGTACTTC.

This clonotype came up many times. CDR3 DNA sequence: TGCGCCAGCAGCCTACGGACTAGCGGGGAAGGGACCCAGTACTTC. Translating gives CASSLRTSGEGTQYF. The rearrangement links TRBV5-1 to TRBJ2-5; 12 nucleotides line up with TRBD2. This CDR3 is 15 amino acids long. CDR1 and CDR2 from the germline V gene are SGHRS and YFSETQ. V gave up 4 bases and J gave up 7 bases; unmatched junction bases: 8.

Many counts were recorded for this clonotype. This chain connects TRBV5-5 to TRBJ2-7; 9 positions agree with TRBD2. Germline CDR1 SGHKS, CDR2 YYEKEE (reference sequence). The V segment lost 4 bases and the J segment 3 bases; nucleotides outside the gene matches: 11. The CDR3 contains 16 residues. In nucleotides, the CDR3 is TGTGCCAGCAGCGATAGACTAGCGGTGAACCTCTACGAGCAGTACTTC. Its protein product is CASSDRLAVNLYEQYF.

The gene calls are TRBV2 and TRBJ2-2, with D maybe TRBD2 (5 bases). Trimming stripped 6 bases from V and 1 base from J, with 15 bases between. CDR1 is SNHLY, CDR2 FYNNEI, per germline. The CDR3 extends over 16 amino acids. The CDR3 region is CASSAYQLVNTGELFF. CDR3 sequence (DNA): TGTGCCAGCAGCGCCTACCAACTAGTGAACACCGGGGAGCTGTTTTTT.

This clonotype was recorded many times. The rearrangement joins TRBV6-5 to TRBJ1-3; D is uncertain. Trimming pared 10 bases from V and 0 bases from J, leaving 10 bases between. The CDR3 is 13 residues long. CDR1 is MNHEY, CDR2 SVGAGI, per germline. The DNA for the CDR3 is TGTGCCATCGGTTCCTACTCTGGAAACACCATATATTTT. This codes for CAIGSYSGNTIYF.

This clonotype was observed many times. The genes are TRBV2 and TRBJ2-6; unclear D gene. The ends were cut back, 4 bases at V and 8 bases at J, with 9 bases in the middle. This CDR3 is built from 13 residues. The germline V gene encodes CDR1 SNHLY and CDR2 FYNNEI. CDR3 residues: CASSARRSNVLTF. For the CDR3, the DNA is TGTGCCAGCAGTGCCCGGCGGTCCAACGTCCTGACTTTC.

V usage is TRBV20-1 and J usage is TRBJ2-2, with D perhaps TRBD1 (6 bases). The germline V and J ends were trimmed by 0 bases and 4 bases, with 9 bases remaining between them. The CDR3 length is 14 residues. Germline V gene lookup returns CDR1 DFQATT and CDR2 SNEGSKA (reference sequence). CDR3: CSARESGVTGELFF. CDR3 coding DNA: TGCAGTGCTAGAGAATCAGGGGTCACCGGGGAGCTGTTTTTT.

This clonotype is a singleton in its sample. V and J are TRBV6-5 and TRBJ2-7, with D tentatively TRBD2 (5 bases). Trimming removed 0 bases from V and 5 bases from J, with 11 bases in between. The germline V gene has CDR1 MNHEY and CDR2 SVGAGI. The CDR3 is made up of 14 amino acids. CDR3: CASSYSRELHEQYF. The CDR3 nucleotides read TGTGCCAGCAGTTACTCAAGGGAGTTGCACGAGCAGTACTTC.

Ten or more counts support this clonotype. The chain links TRBV12-3 or TRBV12-4 to TRBJ2-2; maybe TRBD1 (5 bases). V lost 3 bases and J lost 7, with 12 bases in between. The CDR3 is 14 residues long. The CDR3 is CASSFAGAGGELFF. CDR3 nucleotide sequence: TGTGCCAGCAGTTTCGCTGGGGCCGGCGGGGAGCTGTTTTTT.

Details on this clonotype: One end of the junction is discordant with germline, which a read error may explain. The chain employs TRBV14 and TRBJ2-5; D is unclear. The CDR3 sequence is 11 residues long. Germline V gene data show CDR1 as SGHDN and CDR2 as FVKESK. CDR3 amino acids: CAISQLETQYF. CDR3 nucleotides: TGTGCCATCAGCCAATTAGAGACCCAGTACTTC. The entire variable domain, with the rest obtained from reference TRBV14 and TRBJ2-5, is as follows: EAGVTQFPSHSVIEKGQTVTLRCDPISGHDNLYWYRRVMGKEIKFLLHFVKESKQDESGMPNNRFLAERTGGTYSTLKVQPAELEDSGVYFCAISQLETQYFGPGTRLLVL.

This clonotype appeared a few times. The chain employs TRBV10-3 and TRBJ2-5; TRBD1 matches 8 bases. Germline V gives CDR1 ENHRY, CDR2 SYGVKD. The CDR3 extends over 14 amino acids. J gave up 5 bases and V 4 bases, and 6 bases lay outside the gene matches. The CDR3 DNA reads TGTGCCATCAGTGTGGGACAGGCGGCGGAGACCCAGTACTTC. Its translation: CAISVGQAAETQYF.

This clonotype was counted at least ten times. The CDR3 DNA follows: TGTGCCACCAGTGATTTGCATCTTAAGTGTGGGGTGGGACGGAGCGTGGAGACCCAGTACTTC. Translated, it gives CATSDLHLKCGVGRSVETQYF. V gene TRBV24-1 combines with J gene TRBJ2-5, with D possibly being TRBD1 or TRBD2 (5 bases each). Trimming cost V 0 bases and J 5 bases, with 30 bases left between them. The CDR3 runs 21 residues. CDR1 is KGHDR and CDR2 is SFDVKD in the germline V gene.

This clonotype came up many times. V gene TRBV5-5 combines with J gene TRBJ1-5; 8 positions agree with TRBD1. Germline V gives CDR1 SGHKS, CDR2 YYEKEE (reference sequence). V trimming: 4 bases; J trimming: 3 bases; junction bases outside the gene matches: 9. The CDR3 spans 16 residues. In nucleotides, the CDR3 is TGTGCCAGCAGCCCGTCCCCGGACAGGGTCAATCAGCCCCAGCATTTT. This gives the protein CASSPSPDRVNQPQHF.

This clonotype was recorded many times. This chain connects TRBV6-2 or TRBV6-3 to TRBJ1-5; the match to TRBD1 covers 9 bases. The CDR3 contains 15 residues. After removal of 8 bases from V and 1 base from J, the junction contained 6 bases not matched to a gene. From germline, CDR1 is MNHEY and CDR2 SVGEGT. Written as DNA, the CDR3 is TGTGCCAGCGGGGAGACAGGGGGAAGCAATCAGCCCCAGCATTTT. Encoded protein: CASGETGGSNQPQHF.

The table lists this clonotype with many counts. The chain recombines TRBV15 with TRBJ2-5; 7 bases map to TRBD2. The CDR3 covers 14 residues. CDR1 LNHNV and CDR2 YYDKDF come from the germline V gene (reference sequence). The V segment lost 2 bases and the J segment 1 base; nucleotides outside the gene matches: 1. In DNA, the CDR3 is TGTGCCACCAGCAGAAGCGGGGCCCAAGAGACCCAGTACTTC. This codes for CATSRSGAQETQYF.

There are a few counts of this clonotype. V is TRBV25-1 and J is TRBJ1-1, with TRBD1 matching over 9 bases. CDR3 length: 18 residues. Germline V gene data show CDR1 as MGHDK and CDR2 as SYGVNS. V lost 3 bases, J lost 4 bases, and 15 bases stayed unmatched. The CDR3 spells CASSDAEQGALWVTEAFF. DNA of the CDR3: TGTGCCAGCAGTGATGCGGAACAGGGGGCACTATGGGTCACTGAAGCTTTCTTT. The complete variable domain, with remaining parts taken from reference TRBV25-1 and TRBJ1-1, reads EADIYQTPRYLVIGTGKKITLECSQTMGHDKMYWYQQDPGMELHLIHYSYGVNSTEKGDLSSESTVSRIRTEHFPLTLESARPSHTSQYLCASSDAEQGALWVTEAFFGQGTRLTVV.

This clonotype came up a few times. Here the CDR3 reads CASSTHRGEDSNQPQHF. The CDR3 DNA follows: TGTGCCAGCTCAACCCACAGGGGTGAAGATAGCAATCAGCCCCAGCATTTT. This chain uses TRBV6-1 with TRBJ1-5, with TRBD1 identical over 7 bases. J gave up 0 bases and V 8 bases, and 13 bases lay outside the gene matches. Germline CDR1 reads MNHNS; CDR2 reads SASEGT. This CDR3 region has 17 residues.

This clonotype was detected once. This may arise from a read error, as a much more abundant clone is one base away. The chain joins TRBV2 to TRBJ2-2; no clear D. The CDR3 extends over 13 amino acids. Germline V gene sequence: CDR1 SNHLY, CDR2 FYNNEI. The CDR3, as DNA: TGTGCCAGCAGCCAGACGGTCACCCGGGAGCTGTTTTTT. Its translation is CASSQTVTRELFF.